Presented here are 16 T cell receptor beta chains from one specimen sequenced in a study of OX40 agonist ivuxolimab in advanced cancers. Clones were read by immunoSEQ multiplex PCR, and TCRdb kept only the in-frame ones, dropping some. The sample lists around 65,000 clones, approximately 89% occurring once. Sample: CD4+ or CD8+ T cells sorted from blood, taken in a trial of the OX40 agonist ivuxolimab. All receptors come from an adult with an advanced solid tumor such as melanoma, head and neck, liver or kidney cancer.

This clone came up once. In DNA form, the CDR3 reads TGTGCCAGCAGTGAGCCCGACAGGGGGGGAACTGAAGCTTTCTTT. Its protein is CASSEPDRGGTEAFF. The gene calls are TRBV2 and TRBJ1-1; 9 bases line up with TRBD1. The CDR3 extends over 15 amino acids. Trimming cost V 3 bases and J 5 bases; bases outside gene matches: 7. Looked up from germline, CDR1 is SNHLY and CDR2 is FYNNEI.

The chain couples TRBV5-1 to TRBJ2-1; 8 positions agree with TRBD1. Germline trimming cut 5 bases from V and 8 bases from J; bases unmatched to any gene: 12. This CDR3 has 15 residues. Germline values: CDR1 SGHRS, CDR2 YFSETQ. CDR3 DNA: TGCGCCAGCAGAGGACAGGGTTTTTCAACGGATGAGCAGTTCTTC. It specifies CASRGQGFSTDEQFF.

This clone was counted between two and nine times. The V gene is TRBV5-4, the J gene TRBJ2-1; TRBD2 matches at 8 bases. J lost 7 bases, V lost 1 base, and 7 bases had no gene match. CDR1 is SGHNT and CDR2 is YYREEE in the germline V gene (reference sequence). CDR3 length: 15 amino acids. The CDR3 bases are TGTGCCAGCAGCTTGACCGGGAGGGGACCAAATGAGCAGTTCTTC. It specifies CASSLTGRGPNEQFF.

This chain links TRBV21-1 with TRBJ2-2; the tabulated D call, TRBD2, remains unverified against the DNA. TRBV21-1 constitutes a pseudogene. The CDR3 covers 20 residues. The CDR3 sequence is CASSNQRKTGTSGNTGELFF. CDR3 DNA sequence: TGTGCCAGCAGCAACCAACGTAAAACCGGGACTAGCGGGAACACCGGGGAGCTGTTTTTT.

This clone is a singleton in its sample. The rearrangement joins TRBV5-1 to TRBJ2-7; a possible D gene is TRBD1 (5 bases). The V gene lost 0 bases and the J gene lost 7 bases, with 14 bases spanning the gap. Germline V CDR1 and CDR2: SGHRS, YFSETQ. CDR3 length equals 14 residues. The CDR3 sequence is CASSLVTEEGEQYF. CDR3 DNA: TGCGCCAGCAGCTTGGTGACAGAGGAAGGAGAGCAGTACTTC.

The chain joins TRBV2 to TRBJ2-2, with D possibly being TRBD1 (6 bases). The CDR3 contains 15 residues. V lost 7 bases to trimming and J lost 1 base, with 13 bases between them. Germline-derived CDR1 and CDR2 are SNHLY and FYNNEI. CDR3 coding DNA: TGTGCCAGCATTTCAGGGGCCGAGAACACCGGGGAGCTGTTTTTT. Protein sequence: CASISGAENTGELFF.

This clone appeared a single time. The genes are TRBV7-9 and TRBJ2-7; 9 nucleotides match TRBD1. The CDR3 contains 15 residues. The trim removed 4 bases at V and 3 bases at J, leaving 7 bases unmatched. Germline-derived CDR1 and CDR2 are SEHNR and FQNEAQ (reference sequence). The DNA of the CDR3 is TGTGCCAGCAGCTCCCCGGGACAGGGACACTACGAGCAGTACTTC. It codes for CASSSPGQGHYEQYF.

The V and J genes are TRBV5-4 and TRBJ2-7, with D perhaps TRBD1 (5 bases). V was cut by 3 bases and J by 0 bases, with 13 bases left in between. CDR3 length equals 15 residues. Germline V gives CDR1 SGHNT, CDR2 YYREEE (reference sequence). CDR3 sequence reads: CASSSRGIGSYEQYF. The CDR3 DNA is TGTGCCAGCAGCTCTAGGGGAATAGGCTCCTACGAGCAGTACTTC. The full variable domain, in which reference TRBV5-4 and TRBJ2-7 provide the parts outside the CDR3, is ETGVTQSPTHLIKTRGQQVTLRCSSQSGHNTVSWYQQALGQGPQFIFQYYREEENGRGNFPPRFSGLQFPNYSSELNVNALELDDSALYLCASSSRGIGSYEQYFGPGTRLTVT.

CDR3 sequence: CASSQETDSNTGELFF. CDR3 coding DNA: TGTGCCAGCAGCCAAGAGACGGACTCGAACACCGGGGAGCTGTTTTTT. The chain links TRBV4-2 to TRBJ2-2, with D tentatively TRBD2 (5 bases). CDR1 LGHNA and CDR2 YNFKEQ come from the germline V gene. V was trimmed by 0 bases and J by 0 bases, leaving 8 bases between them. The CDR3 is 16 residues long.

The CDR3 nucleotides read TGTGCCAGTAGTATAGTCGGGGGACAGGGCTTTTCGTTTCCCACCACAGATACGCAGTATTTT. Its protein product is CASSIVGGQGFSFPTTDTQYF. This rearrangement joins TRBV19 to TRBJ2-3, with TRBD1 identical over 9 bases. V lost 1 base, J lost 2 bases, and 19 bases stayed unmatched. This CDR3 contains 21 residues. Germline V gene sequence: CDR1 LNHDA, CDR2 SQIVND (reference sequence).

The J gene is TRBJ1-1, the V gene TRBV28, with D unresolved. Germline V gene data show CDR1 as MDHEN and CDR2 as SYDVKM. The CDR3 is made up of 13 amino acids. The germline V and J ends were trimmed by 1 base and 5 bases, with 8 bases remaining between them. CDR3 sequence: CASSLSERTEAFF. CDR3 in DNA: TGTGCCAGCAGTTTATCAGAGCGGACTGAAGCTTTCTTT.

V and J are TRBV11-3 and TRBJ2-7, with D perhaps given as TRBD1 or TRBD2 (5 bases each). The CDR3 spans 15 residues. From germline, CDR1 is SGHNT and CDR2 YENEEA. Between the trimmed V and J ends, which lost 1 base and 2 bases, there was a span of 12 bases. CDR3 sequence: CASSLVRGTTYEQYF. The CDR3 bases are TGTGCCAGCAGCTTAGTCCGTGGGACCACCTACGAGCAGTACTTC.

This rearrangement joins TRBV2 to TRBJ2-7; D remains ambiguous. The germline V and J ends were trimmed by 7 bases and 6 bases, with 10 bases remaining between them. The CDR3 loop spans 11 amino acids. Germline CDR1 SNHLY, CDR2 FYNNEI. The DNA of the CDR3 is TGTGCCAGCACCACACGAGTCGAGCAGTACTTC. Translating gives CASTTRVEQYF.

This clone occurred a few times. The chain links TRBV4-2 to TRBJ1-1, with D perhaps matching TRBD1 (6 bases). V shed 0 bases and J shed 4 bases, with 15 bases lying between them. Germline V CDR1 and CDR2: LGHNA, YNFKEQ. The CDR3 is 16 amino acids. For the CDR3, the DNA is TGTGCCAGCAGCCAAGAAGATCGGCAGGGGAGCACTGAAGCTTTCTTT. Its protein is CASSQEDRQGSTEAFF.

The rearrangement joins TRBV5-1 to TRBJ2-7; no clear D. The V end lost 4 bases, the J end lost 3 bases, and 14 bases lay between the germline ends. The CDR3 sequence is 14 residues long. Germline V lookup: CDR1 SGHRS, CDR2 YFSETQ. CDR3 loop: CASSEDLSGYEQYF. CDR3 nucleotides: TGCGCCAGCAGCGAGGATCTTAGTGGCTACGAGCAGTACTTC.

J is TRBJ2-1 and V is TRBV7-6, with a possible D match to TRBD1 (6 bases). V lost 5 bases, J lost 0 bases, and 14 bases lay in between. The CDR3 sequence is 16 residues long. Germline CDR1 SGHVS, CDR2 FNYEAQ. Here the CDR3 DNA reads TGTGCCAGCAGCCCGAACACAGGGAGCTCCTACAATGAGCAGTTCTTC. Translation gives CASSPNTGSSYNEQFF.